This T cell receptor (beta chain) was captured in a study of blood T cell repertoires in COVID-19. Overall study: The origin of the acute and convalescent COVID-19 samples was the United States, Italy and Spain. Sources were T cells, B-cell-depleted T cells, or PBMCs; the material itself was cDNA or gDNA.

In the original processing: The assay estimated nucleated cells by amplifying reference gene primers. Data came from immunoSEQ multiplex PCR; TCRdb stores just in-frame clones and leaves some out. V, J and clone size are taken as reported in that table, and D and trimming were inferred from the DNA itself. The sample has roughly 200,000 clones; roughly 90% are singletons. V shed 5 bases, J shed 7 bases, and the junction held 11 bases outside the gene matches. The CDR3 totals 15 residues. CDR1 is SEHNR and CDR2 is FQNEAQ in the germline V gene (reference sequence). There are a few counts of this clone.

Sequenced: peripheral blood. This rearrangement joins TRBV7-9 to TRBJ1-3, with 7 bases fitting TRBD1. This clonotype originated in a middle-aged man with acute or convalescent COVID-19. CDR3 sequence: CASSLRTGGRNTIYF. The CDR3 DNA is TGTGCCAGCAGCCTACGGACAGGTGGAAGGAACACCATATATTTT.